The 31 T cell receptor beta chains below come from one sample, sequenced in a study of T cell responses to AZD1222 COVID-19 vaccine. The table came from immunoSEQ multiplex PCR; TCRdb's copy has only in-frame clones and leaves some out. The profile covers more than 110,000 clones, with roughly 89% appearing a single time and roughly 6% taken by the ten largest. Sequencing used peripheral blood, obtained on day 0 of AZD1222 vaccination. All receptors derive from an adult in good health.

V and J are TRBV27 and TRBJ2-7; D call uncertain. V dropped 6 bases and J dropped 0 bases, with 18 bases sitting between them. This CDR3 has 16 amino acids. Germline CDR1 is MNHEY and CDR2 is SMNVEV (reference sequence). This CDR3 is CASSSSIARSSYEQYF. The CDR3 DNA reads TGTGCCAGCAGCTCCAGTATCGCCCGAAGCTCCTACGAGCAGTACTTC.

This chain uses TRBV9 with TRBJ1-4, with D possibly being TRBD1 (6 bases). The CDR3 is 15 amino acids. CDR1 and CDR2 (germline): SGDLS, YYNGEE. V gave up 3 bases and J gave up 3 bases, with 12 bases separating them. CDR3 DNA sequence: TGTGCCAGCAGCGCATTACAGGGCGCTAATGAAAAACTGTTTTTT. Residues: CASSALQGANEKLFF.

This chain connects TRBV27 to TRBJ1-6; D unclear. Germline CDR1 and CDR2: MNHEY and SMNVEV (reference sequence). The CDR3 runs to 14 residues. Trimming pared 0 bases from V and 11 bases from J, leaving 11 bases between. The CDR3 region is CASSLSGPRAPLHF. Written as DNA, the CDR3 is TGTGCCAGCAGTTTATCGGGTCCGAGGGCACCCCTCCACTTT.

The chain uses TRBV5-4 and TRBJ1-2, with no clear D. CDR1 and CDR2 from the germline V gene are SGHNT and YYREEE (reference sequence). Trimming left V 3 bases short and J 3 bases short, with 12 bases between. This CDR3 spans 14 amino acids. The CDR3 reads CASSWPKGDYGYTF. As DNA, the CDR3 is TGTGCCAGCAGCTGGCCTAAAGGCGACTATGGCTACACCTTC.

The gene calls are TRBV7-2 and TRBJ2-5; D not resolved. This CDR3 contains 11 residues. Germline assignment: CDR1 SGHTA and CDR2 FQGNSA. Trimming pared 4 bases from V and 3 bases from J, leaving 3 bases between. CDR3 sequence reads: CASSSEETQYF. DNA of the CDR3: TGTGCCAGCAGCTCCGAAGAGACCCAGTACTTC.

J is TRBJ1-2 and V is TRBV5-1; D possibly corresponds to TRBD1 (5 bases). There are 15 residues in the CDR3. V shed 4 bases and J shed 4 bases, with 17 bases lying between them. The germline V gene has CDR1 SGHRS and CDR2 YFSETQ. The CDR3 sequence: CASSPKTADFYGYTF. DNA of the CDR3: TGCGCCAGCAGCCCAAAGACAGCGGATTTCTATGGCTACACCTTC.

CDR3 amino acids: CASSQSGRAFNEQFF. The CDR3 coding sequence is TGCGCCAGCAGCCAAAGCGGGAGGGCCTTTAATGAGCAGTTCTTC. The V and J genes are TRBV4-3 and TRBJ2-1; the match to TRBD2 covers 10 bases. V gave up 2 bases and J gave up 7 bases; unmatched junction bases: 5. This CDR3 is 15 amino acids long. From germline, CDR1 is LGHNA and CDR2 YSLEER.

Only one count was recorded for this clone. V and J are TRBV19 and TRBJ1-2; no reliable D call. This CDR3 has 13 residues. V was trimmed by 5 bases and J by 8 bases, leaving 15 bases between them. CDR1 is LNHDA and CDR2 is SQIVND in the germline V gene (reference sequence). The CDR3 nucleotides are TGTGCCAGTAGTGCCCTAGGTAATCGGGGCTACACCTTC. Translating it yields CASSALGNRGYTF.

This chain uses TRBV3-1 (or the pseudogene TRBV3-2) with TRBJ1-6; the match to TRBD1 covers 7 bases. V dropped 2 bases and J dropped 5; count of bases not matched to a gene: 3. Looked up from germline, CDR1 is LGHDT and CDR2 is YNNKEL (reference sequence). This CDR3 is built from 15 residues. CDR3 in amino acids: CASSQKQGHNSPLHF. The CDR3 DNA sequence: TGTGCCAGCAGCCAAAAACAGGGGCATAATTCACCCCTCCACTTT.

The count of this clone is one. This chain connects TRBV7-8 to TRBJ1-5; D is unclear. Per germline, CDR1 SGHVS and CDR2 FQNEAQ. The CDR3 consists of 13 residues. Trimming removed 4 bases at V and 5 bases at J, with 9 bases between. The CDR3: CASSSGRYQPQHF. CDR3 nucleotides: TGTGCCAGCAGCTCCGGGCGTTATCAGCCCCAGCATTTT.

CDR3 loop: CASSASRGLRTEAFF. The CDR3 region has the DNA TGCGCCAGCAGCGCCTCCAGGGGGCTGCGCACTGAAGCTTTCTTT. The genes are TRBV5-1 and TRBJ1-1; the match to TRBD1 covers 8 bases. CDR1 and CDR2 (germline): SGHRS, YFSETQ. The CDR3 length is 15 residues. Germline trimming cut 4 bases from V and 4 bases from J; bases unmatched to any gene: 9.

On this clone: Other DNA sequences in this sample translate to the same CDR3. The chain joins TRBV30 to TRBJ1-5; weak D call: TRBD1 (5 bases). The CDR3 extends over 12 amino acids. V shed 3 bases and J shed 4 bases, with 7 bases lying between them. Germline V CDR1 and CDR2: GTSNPN, SVGIG (reference sequence). The CDR3 here is CAWSDSNQPQHF. The CDR3 coding sequence is TGTGCCTGGAGCGACAGTAATCAGCCCCAGCATTTT.

The table lists this clone with a count of one. The CDR3, as DNA: TGTGCCAGCAGCTTAAAGCAGGGGTCCCCTATCTATGGCTACACCTTC. This codes for CASSLKQGSPIYGYTF. The chain links TRBV7-9 to TRBJ1-2, with a weak D call TRBD1 (6 bases). Germline CDR1 reads SEHNR; CDR2 reads FQNEAQ (reference sequence). V was clipped by 2 bases and J by 4 bases, with 17 bases between them. The CDR3 length is 16 residues.

This chain uses TRBV7-2 with TRBJ1-2; no clear D gene. Trimming took 0 bases from V and 3 from J, leaving 11 bases between them. Germline CDR1 and CDR2: SGHTA and FQGNSA. The length of the CDR3 is 15 residues. The CDR3 loop is CASSLAPAAYYGYTF. CDR3 nucleotide sequence: TGTGCCAGCAGCTTAGCGCCTGCAGCCTACTATGGCTACACCTTC.

The chain joins TRBV6-2 or TRBV6-3 to TRBJ2-7, with 10 bases lining up with TRBD1. Unmatched junction bases numbered 5, after V lost 6 bases and J lost 3 bases. This CDR3 spans 14 amino acids. Germline V gene data show CDR1 as MNHEY and CDR2 as SVGEGT. The CDR3: CASSRTGGFYEQYF. In DNA, the CDR3 is TGTGCCAGCAGCCGGACAGGGGGATTCTACGAGCAGTACTTC.

The rearrangement uses TRBV4-1 and TRBJ1-2, with 7 bases aligning to TRBD1. V dropped 0 bases and J dropped 3; count of bases not matched to a gene: 4. CDR1 is MGHRA, CDR2 YSYEKL, per germline. This CDR3 comprises 15 residues. DNA for the CDR3: TGCGCCAGCAGCCAAGAGCCCACAGGGGACTATGGCTACACCTTC. This encodes CASSQEPTGDYGYTF.

This chain links TRBV6-5 with TRBJ2-7, with 9 bases fitting TRBD2. Losses at the gene ends were 4 bases for V and 6 bases for J; bases not matched to a gene: 7. CDR3 length: 14 amino acids. The V gene's germline CDR1 is MNHEY and CDR2 SVGAGI. The CDR3 DNA is TGTGCCAGCAGTTTGATAGCGGGAGACTCCGAGCAGTACTTC. Its translation: CASSLIAGDSEQYF.

The CDR3 is CASSSRVAEAFF. The CDR3 DNA reads as TGTGCCAGCAGCTCTAGAGTGGCTGAAGCTTTCTTT. The chain joins TRBV7-8 to TRBJ1-1; D gene ambiguous. The germline CDR1 and CDR2 sequences are SGHVS and FQNEAQ. There are 12 residues in the CDR3. Between the trimmed V and J ends, which lost 4 bases and 6 bases, there was a span of 9 bases.

The V call is TRBV28, the J call TRBJ2-7; the D is unclear. Trimming removed 2 bases from V and 0 bases from J, with 14 bases in between. This CDR3 is built from 16 residues. In germline, CDR1 is MDHEN, CDR2 SYDVKM. The CDR3 DNA sequence: TGTGCCAGCAGTTTAGTCTCGAGCTATAGCTCCTACGAGCAGTACTTC. Encoded protein: CASSLVSSYSSYEQYF.

This clone was detected a few times. The chain combines TRBV18 with TRBJ2-7; weak D call: TRBD2 (6 bases). CDR1 is KGHSH and CDR2 is LQKENI in the germline V gene. This CDR3 contains 12 residues. Trimming removed 6 bases from V and 7 bases from J, with 13 bases in between. This CDR3 reads CASSPKEGEQYF. Here the CDR3 DNA reads TGTGCCAGCTCCCCTAAGGAGGGGGAGCAGTACTTC.

CDR3 amino acids: CASSQDPSGNFDTQYF. CDR3 nucleotides: TGTGCCAGCAGCCAAGACCCTAGCGGGAACTTCGATACGCAGTATTTT. The V and J genes are TRBV4-2 and TRBJ2-3; 9 nucleotides line up with TRBD2. From germline, CDR1 is LGHNA and CDR2 YNFKEQ. The CDR3 has 16 amino acids. V shed 0 bases and J 6 bases; nucleotides not matched to a gene: 7.

The V gene is TRBV19, the J gene TRBJ2-1; D remains ambiguous. This CDR3 is 15 amino acids long. CDR1 is LNHDA and CDR2 is SQIVND in the germline V gene (reference sequence). Trimming pared 4 bases from V and 0 bases from J, leaving 10 bases between. CDR3 protein: CASSTDTSSYNEQFF. DNA of the CDR3: TGTGCCAGTAGTACAGACACCAGCTCCTACAATGAGCAGTTCTTC.

V is TRBV7-9 and J is TRBJ1-1; possible D gene TRBD1, 6 bases. The V gene lost 7 bases and the J gene lost 3 bases, with 18 bases spanning the gap. Germline V gene lookup returns CDR1 SEHNR and CDR2 FQNEAQ (reference sequence). CDR3 length equals 15 residues. For the CDR3, the DNA is TGTGCCAGCACCCCGGGGGCTGATATAGACACTGAAGCTTTCTTT. Encoded protein: CASTPGADIDTEAFF.

This clone was counted once. This sequence joins TRBV30 and TRBJ1-2, with no clear D. Germline assignment: CDR1 GTSNPN and CDR2 SVGIG (reference sequence). V lost 2 bases and J lost 7, with 23 bases in between. The CDR3 is 16 residues long. CDR3 bases: TGTGCCTGGAGTCGCCTTATAGGGTGGGGTAGGCCTGGCTACACCTTC. This encodes CAWSRLIGWGRPGYTF.

V is TRBV15 and J is TRBJ2-3; D could derive from TRBD1 or TRBD2 (5 bases each). Germline values: CDR1 LNHNV, CDR2 YYDKDF (reference sequence). This CDR3 has 18 amino acids. The V and J ends lost 0 bases and 1 base respectively, with 17 bases between them. CDR3 in amino acids: CATSREGVDLRGTDTQYF. The CDR3 DNA follows: TGTGCCACCAGCAGAGAAGGGGTGGACTTGAGGGGCACAGATACGCAGTATTTT.

The rearrangement uses TRBV6-1 and TRBJ1-2, with a weak D call TRBD1 (5 bases). The V end was cut by 2 bases, the J end by 5 bases, with 12 bases between. CDR3 length: 14 amino acids. Germline CDR1 reads MNHNS; CDR2 reads SASEGT. This CDR3 reads CASSELSAGYGYTF. For the CDR3, the DNA is TGTGCCAGCAGTGAACTATCGGCAGGGTATGGCTACACCTTC.

V is TRBV2 and J is TRBJ1-2; D is unclear. Germline CDR1 SNHLY, CDR2 FYNNEI. This CDR3 comprises 13 residues. Trimming left V 8 bases short and J 2 bases short, with 12 bases between. CDR3: CASGIAGNYGYTF. Written as DNA, the CDR3 is TGTGCCAGCGGAATCGCGGGGAACTATGGCTACACCTTC.

The gene calls are TRBV10-3 and TRBJ2-1; 8 positions match TRBD2. CDR1 and CDR2 (germline): ENHRY, SYGVKD. There are 12 residues in the CDR3. With V trimmed by 10 bases and J by 9 bases, 8 bases remained unmatched. CDR3 nucleotides: TGTGCCACCGGGGGGGCTGCGGGTGAGCAGTTCTTC. Its translation is CATGGAAGEQFF.

The rearrangement links TRBV3-1 (or the pseudogene TRBV3-2) to TRBJ1-1; unclear D gene. Germline V lookup: CDR1 LGHDT, CDR2 YNNKEL (reference sequence). The CDR3 is 15 residues long. Trimming left V 3 bases short and J 5 bases short, with 16 bases between. CDR3 loop: CASSQPPRARTEAFF. In DNA, the CDR3 is TGTGCCAGCAGCCAGCCTCCGCGGGCTCGGACTGAAGCTTTCTTT.

The V gene is TRBV7-2, the J gene TRBJ1-1, with D maybe TRBD1 (6 bases). The CDR3 extends over 15 amino acids. Germline V gives CDR1 SGHTA, CDR2 FQGNSA. V lost 6 bases, J lost 0 bases, and 14 bases lay in between. CDR3 protein: CASRLDQGMNTEAFF. CDR3 bases: TGTGCCAGCAGACTAGACCAGGGGATGAACACTGAAGCTTTCTTT.

CDR3 in amino acids: CASSLAVLGGRTANIQYF. The DNA for the CDR3 is TGTGCCAGCAGCTTAGCGGTTTTGGGCGGGAGGACGGCAAACATTCAGTACTTC. The V call is TRBV7-2, the J call TRBJ2-4; 8 bases line up with TRBD2. After removal of 0 bases from V and 6 bases from J, the junction contained 13 bases not matched to a gene. Germline V gives CDR1 SGHTA, CDR2 FQGNSA. The CDR3 loop spans 18 amino acids. Complete variable domain (other parts from reference TRBV7-2 and TRBJ2-4): GAGVSQSPSNKVTEKGKDVELRCDPISGHTALYWYRQSLGQGLEFLIYFQGNSAPDKSGLPSDRFSAERTGGSVSTLTIQRTQQEDSAVYLCASSLAVLGGRTANIQYFGAGTRLSVL.